The 2 T cell receptor beta chains reported below all come from one sample, sequenced in a study of cytomegalovirus exposure and HLA in healthy donors. Primers: 60 Vbeta forward and 13 Jbeta reverse. The assay was immunoSEQ multiplex PCR, and TCRdb's table has in-frame clones only and misses some. The sample records around 120,000 clones, 65% to 85% being singletons. Sequencing was carried out using PBMCs. Every receptor here comes from a boy aged 10-17 years in good health and CMV-seronegative.

The V call is TRBV5-6, the J call TRBJ2-2; 8 bases match TRBD2. This CDR3 is built from 16 residues. V was clipped by 0 bases and J by 3 bases; unmatched bases: 4. Looked up from germline, CDR1 is SGHDT and CDR2 is YYEEEE. CDR3 loop: CASSLGLAGHTGELFF. The CDR3 nucleotides read TGTGCCAGCAGCTTGGGCCTAGCGGGTCACACCGGGGAGCTGTTTTTT.

The rearrangement joins TRBV13 to TRBJ2-7, with D unclear. Per germline, CDR1 PRHDT and CDR2 FYEKMQ (reference sequence). Between the trimmed V and J ends, which lost 0 bases and 3 bases, there was a span of 9 bases. This CDR3 spans 14 amino acids. The CDR3 DNA reads as TGTGCCAGCAGCTTAGGGCCCGTCAGCTACGAGCAGTACTTC. This translates into CASSLGPVSYEQYF.